The rows below give T cell receptor beta chains drawn from one sample of a study of T-cell reconstitution after alpha-beta-depleted transplantation in children. TCRdb processed the PCR reads anew with MiXCR; each CDR3 protein has one entry. In the table there are some 290,000 distinct CDR3 sequences, about a quarter of which are singletons. The sequencing here drew on PBMCs, mostly from graft donor cells, taken 180 days after TCRalphabeta/CD19-depleted stem cell transplant. Receptor source: a male patient aged 10-17 years who had a stem cell transplant for acute lymphoblastic leukemia, so the T cells may come from the graft donor. CDR3s include the opening cysteine and the closing phenylalanine or tryptophan. Fields, in order: J gene, V gene, CDR3 protein.

j_gene: TRBJ1-6; v_gene: TRBV18; CDR3aa: CASSPQTGGPNSPLHF
j_gene: TRBJ2-7; v_gene: TRBV12-3/TRBV12-4; CDR3aa: CASNDRGRGSYEQYF
j_gene: TRBJ2-5; v_gene: TRBV24-1; CDR3aa: CATSSALQETQYF
j_gene: TRBJ1-2; v_gene: TRBV29-1; CDR3aa: CSVDSYGYTF
j_gene: TRBJ2-3; v_gene: TRBV6-1; CDR3aa: CAVDLQPERNTQYF
j_gene: TRBJ2-7; v_gene: TRBV11-2; CDR3aa: CASSLGRLAGGSSYEQYF
j_gene: TRBJ2-1; v_gene: TRBV11-3; CDR3aa: CASSSGSEGNEQFF
j_gene: TRBJ2-7; v_gene: TRBV6-5; CDR3aa: CASSYGLAGGINPYEQYF
j_gene: TRBJ2-5; v_gene: TRBV29-1; CDR3aa: CSVEDQGFLYQETQYF
j_gene: TRBJ2-7; v_gene: TRBV4-1; CDR3aa: CASSQESGSWISYEQYF
j_gene: TRBJ1-4; v_gene: TRBV29-1; CDR3aa: CSVEWHGEKLFF
j_gene: TRBJ1-6; v_gene: TRBV20-1; CDR3aa: CSAAGEGAYYNSPLHF
j_gene: TRBJ1-1; v_gene: TRBV6-5; CDR3aa: CASSSSGTGNTEAFF
j_gene: TRBJ2-1; v_gene: TRBV7-9; CDR3aa: CASSLEGTSGRYEQFF
j_gene: TRBJ2-7; v_gene: TRBV7-9; CDR3aa: CASSPQGHEQYF
j_gene: TRBJ2-1; v_gene: TRBV5-1; CDR3aa: CASRQSGRPIKSPFNEQFF
j_gene: TRBJ2-1; v_gene: TRBV7-6; CDR3aa: CASSSELGTSGTYNEQFF
j_gene: TRBJ2-1; v_gene: TRBV6-5; CDR3aa: CASSYNGRGGYNEQFF
j_gene: TRBJ2-3; v_gene: TRBV5-5; CDR3aa: CASSLQGVPLVDTQYF
j_gene: TRBJ1-2; v_gene: TRBV5-1; CDR3aa: CASSLGWGGYTF
j_gene: TRBJ2-7; v_gene: TRBV15; CDR3aa: CATSRDRGLSLYEQYF
j_gene: TRBJ2-5; v_gene: TRBV10-3; CDR3aa: CAISESIGGGRETQYF
j_gene: TRBJ1-2; v_gene: TRBV7-2; CDR3aa: CASGHPGDYGYTF
j_gene: TRBJ2-7; v_gene: TRBV24-1; CDR3aa: CATSAGGPLYEQYF
j_gene: TRBJ2-1; v_gene: TRBV5-5; CDR3aa: CASSFPTLIRFF
j_gene: TRBJ2-7; v_gene: TRBV20-1; CDR3aa: CSARDPAGQKGEQYF
j_gene: TRBJ2-1; v_gene: TRBV7-9; CDR3aa: CASSLVPAGLYNEQFF
j_gene: TRBJ2-2; v_gene: TRBV27; CDR3aa: CASRPGRGRTGELFF
j_gene: TRBJ1-5; v_gene: TRBV29-1; CDR3aa: CSVSQGDIFLPQHF
j_gene: TRBJ2-7; v_gene: TRBV7-2; CDR3aa: CASSLVVGQPYEQYF
j_gene: TRBJ2-4; v_gene: TRBV20-1; CDR3aa: CSARDGLLAKNIQYF
j_gene: TRBJ1-3; v_gene: TRBV6-1; CDR3aa: CASSRTGAGNTIYF
j_gene: TRBJ2-1; v_gene: TRBV11-3; CDR3aa: CASSPGLAGGPDEQFF
j_gene: TRBJ2-7; v_gene: TRBV4-1; CDR3aa: CASSQELIAGHKGYEQYF
j_gene: TRBJ2-7; v_gene: TRBV27; CDR3aa: CASIGLTGSTYEQYF
j_gene: TRBJ2-2; v_gene: TRBV5-1; CDR3aa: CASSSVAGVKGELFF
j_gene: TRBJ1-5; v_gene: TRBV4-1; CDR3aa: CASSQDRALAQPQHF
j_gene: TRBJ2-3; v_gene: TRBV2; CDR3aa: CASSEDGRSTDTQYF
j_gene: TRBJ2-2; v_gene: TRBV6-2/TRBV6-3; CDR3aa: CASSWPTGTVLNTGELFF
j_gene: TRBJ2-1; v_gene: TRBV10-3; CDR3aa: CAISSGDDSYNEQFF
j_gene: TRBJ1-2; v_gene: TRBV20-1; CDR3aa: CSARPGPTIYGYTF
j_gene: TRBJ2-7; v_gene: TRBV11-3; CDR3aa: CASSLVGLAGAYEQYF
j_gene: TRBJ2-1; v_gene: TRBV2; CDR3aa: CASRAPSVSSYNEQFF
j_gene: TRBJ2-5; v_gene: TRBV5-1; CDR3aa: CASSFPAFRTSGSRETQYF
j_gene: TRBJ2-7; v_gene: TRBV12-3/TRBV12-4; CDR3aa: CASSFWQGGYEQYF
j_gene: TRBJ2-3; v_gene: TRBV5-1; CDR3aa: CASMEGGPPDTQYF
j_gene: TRBJ1-1; v_gene: TRBV7-2; CDR3aa: CASSFMSYTEAFF
j_gene: TRBJ2-4; v_gene: TRBV7-9; CDR3aa: CASSSSDRDGNIQYF
j_gene: TRBJ2-1; v_gene: TRBV5-5; CDR3aa: CASSLGIPGYNEQFF
j_gene: TRBJ2-5; v_gene: TRBV11-3; CDR3aa: CASSLSGTGGRTQYF
j_gene: TRBJ2-5; v_gene: TRBV7-2; CDR3aa: CASSTSGSLRETQYF
j_gene: TRBJ1-2; v_gene: TRBV18; CDR3aa: CASSPISRGDYGYTF
j_gene: TRBJ2-7; v_gene: TRBV7-9; CDR3aa: CASSSGGVGAYEQYF
j_gene: TRBJ2-1; v_gene: TRBV7-3; CDR3aa: CASSRRGKGYEQFF
j_gene: TRBJ2-1; v_gene: TRBV3-1; CDR3aa: CASSHLGGSLDNEQFF